This TCR beta chain originates from a study of T-cell reconstitution after alpha-beta-depleted transplantation in children. Study-level findings and limits: One year post-transplant, T-cell counts and diversity were largely derived from T cells produced anew. High day-60 TCRbeta diversity in some patients came from surviving recipient T cells and thymic progenitors.

The germline V and J ends were trimmed by 3 bases and 2 bases, with 9 bases remaining between them. The CDR3 is made up of 14 amino acids. This clonotype turned up a few times. The antigen is unknown. Library preparation (for TCRbeta) was performed with unique molecular identifiers. Each CDR3 protein gets one entry after TCRdb re-called the PCR reads with MiXCR. The sample has about 980,000 distinct CDR3 sequences, about 26% seen once. This chain links TRBV12-3 or TRBV12-4 with TRBJ2-3; D could derive from TRBD1 or TRBD2 (5 bases each). The sequenced sample was PBMCs, mostly from graft donor cells, obtained 360 days after TCRalphabeta/CD19-depleted stem cell transplant. This TCR came from a boy under three years old who had a stem cell transplant for SCID, so the T cells may come from the graft donor. CDR3 in amino acids: CASSFLGTTDTQYF. As DNA, the CDR3 is TGTGCCAGCAGTTTCCTGGGGACCACAGATACGCAGTATTTT.